The rows below give T cell receptor beta chains drawn from one sample of a study of T cell repertoires in cytomegalovirus infection. Which antigens these TCRs recognize remains unknown. MiXCR, applied by TCRdb to the reads, yields one record per CDR3 protein. The table has roughly 920,000 distinct CDR3 sequences, roughly 31% seen once. Sequencing used cultured CD8+ T cells from PBMCs, obtained from culture after CMV antigen stimulation. The origin of the receptors is a human donor in good health (CMV status not recorded). Some clones in this sample may be carry-over from other donors' samples. The CDR3 runs from the conserved cysteine through the conserved F or W.

CDR3: CASSDVDSIPYEQYF; length: 15; V: TRBV6-1
CDR3: CASSYSGVATQYF; length: 13; V: TRBV6-2/TRBV6-3
CDR3: CASSYRRDSSSEQYF; length: 15; V: TRBV6-6
CDR3: CASSARDSSYTEAFF; length: 15; V: TRBV7-2
CDR3: CASSADRDQETQYF; length: 14; V: TRBV7-9
CDR3: CASSSGQGATGSGELFF; length: 17; V: TRBV7-9
CDR3: CASTPLAGGGDTQYF; length: 15; V: TRBV12-3/TRBV12-4
CDR3: CASSTRTQVNTGELFF; length: 16; V: TRBV27
CDR3: CASSLPTGTTNYGYTF; length: 16; V: TRBV5-1
CDR3: CATSDPQVLSSYNEQFF; length: 17; V: TRBV24-1
CDR3: CASSLEVGASLDNYGYTF; length: 18; V: TRBV7-2
CDR3: CASSRIYAGSNTEAFF; length: 16; V: TRBV27
CDR3: CASSLTSVPLIEQFF; length: 15; V: TRBV11-1
CDR3: CASSSHWAGWTQYF; length: 14; V: TRBV7-8
CDR3: CASSFWGFTEAFF; length: 13; V: TRBV12-3/TRBV12-4
CDR3: CASSSDAGTGPLEDEQYF; length: 18; V: TRBV7-8
CDR3: CASSRGGGRTEAFF; length: 14; V: TRBV9
CDR3: CASSIGVNTDTQYF; length: 14; V: TRBV7-6
CDR3: CASSEGDYSYNEQFF; length: 15; V: TRBV2
CDR3: CASSEAGQGTPSGNTIYF; length: 18; V: TRBV2
CDR3: CASSYGVHNEQFF; length: 13; V: TRBV6-2/TRBV6-3
CDR3: CASSLETTPDTQYF; length: 14; V: TRBV5-1
CDR3: CATGGTGGVHEQFF; length: 14; V: TRBV15
CDR3: CASSPLAPYRGEDKNIQYF; length: 19; V: TRBV27
CDR3: CARRQGNPEAFF; length: 12; V: TRBV2
CDR3: CASSSSRDPRGNYGYTF; length: 17; V: TRBV7-9
CDR3: CASSQEGTNEQFF; length: 13; V: TRBV4-1
CDR3: CASSYPPIGASTEAFF; length: 16; V: TRBV6-6
CDR3: CASSLALGEQFF; length: 12; V: TRBV7-2
CDR3: CASSSTGFYGYTF; length: 13; V: TRBV7-9
CDR3: CASSELSGVRSNQPQHF; length: 17; V: TRBV7-2
CDR3: CASGPGLAMETQYF; length: 14; V: TRBV12-3/TRBV12-4
CDR3: CASSLPGQVYGYTF; length: 14; V: TRBV7-2
CDR3: CASSEWYRDYGYTF; length: 14; V: TRBV6-1
CDR3: CASSFGPFGGYTF; length: 13; V: TRBV27
CDR3: CASSHGPIEQYF; length: 12; V: TRBV7-3
CDR3: CATTSGTQYF; length: 10; V: TRBV2
CDR3: CASSLSGTGGYMTQAKNIQYF; length: 21; V: TRBV6-1